This T cell receptor (beta chain) emerged from a study of PD-L1 blockade in urothelial cancer. Generated by immunoSEQ multiplex PCR, the TCRdb table keeps only in-frame clones and is missing some. The sample consists of some 120,000 clones, around 93% of them appearing once. Trimming cost V 0 bases and J 7 bases; bases outside gene matches: 8. This CDR3 spans 15 amino acids. Per germline, CDR1 GTSNPN and CDR2 SVGIG (reference sequence). The time point was: peripheral blood 6 weeks after treatment start. This receptor was identified in a man in his sixties with urothelial cancer. The source was PBMCs, collected around atezolizumab (anti-PD-L1) treatment. The gene calls are TRBV30 and TRBJ2-2; 7 nucleotides align to TRBD1. DNA for the CDR3: TGTGCCTGGAGTGTGACAGGGCGTTTGGGCGGGGAGCTGTTTTTT. Translating gives CAWSVTGRLGGELFF.